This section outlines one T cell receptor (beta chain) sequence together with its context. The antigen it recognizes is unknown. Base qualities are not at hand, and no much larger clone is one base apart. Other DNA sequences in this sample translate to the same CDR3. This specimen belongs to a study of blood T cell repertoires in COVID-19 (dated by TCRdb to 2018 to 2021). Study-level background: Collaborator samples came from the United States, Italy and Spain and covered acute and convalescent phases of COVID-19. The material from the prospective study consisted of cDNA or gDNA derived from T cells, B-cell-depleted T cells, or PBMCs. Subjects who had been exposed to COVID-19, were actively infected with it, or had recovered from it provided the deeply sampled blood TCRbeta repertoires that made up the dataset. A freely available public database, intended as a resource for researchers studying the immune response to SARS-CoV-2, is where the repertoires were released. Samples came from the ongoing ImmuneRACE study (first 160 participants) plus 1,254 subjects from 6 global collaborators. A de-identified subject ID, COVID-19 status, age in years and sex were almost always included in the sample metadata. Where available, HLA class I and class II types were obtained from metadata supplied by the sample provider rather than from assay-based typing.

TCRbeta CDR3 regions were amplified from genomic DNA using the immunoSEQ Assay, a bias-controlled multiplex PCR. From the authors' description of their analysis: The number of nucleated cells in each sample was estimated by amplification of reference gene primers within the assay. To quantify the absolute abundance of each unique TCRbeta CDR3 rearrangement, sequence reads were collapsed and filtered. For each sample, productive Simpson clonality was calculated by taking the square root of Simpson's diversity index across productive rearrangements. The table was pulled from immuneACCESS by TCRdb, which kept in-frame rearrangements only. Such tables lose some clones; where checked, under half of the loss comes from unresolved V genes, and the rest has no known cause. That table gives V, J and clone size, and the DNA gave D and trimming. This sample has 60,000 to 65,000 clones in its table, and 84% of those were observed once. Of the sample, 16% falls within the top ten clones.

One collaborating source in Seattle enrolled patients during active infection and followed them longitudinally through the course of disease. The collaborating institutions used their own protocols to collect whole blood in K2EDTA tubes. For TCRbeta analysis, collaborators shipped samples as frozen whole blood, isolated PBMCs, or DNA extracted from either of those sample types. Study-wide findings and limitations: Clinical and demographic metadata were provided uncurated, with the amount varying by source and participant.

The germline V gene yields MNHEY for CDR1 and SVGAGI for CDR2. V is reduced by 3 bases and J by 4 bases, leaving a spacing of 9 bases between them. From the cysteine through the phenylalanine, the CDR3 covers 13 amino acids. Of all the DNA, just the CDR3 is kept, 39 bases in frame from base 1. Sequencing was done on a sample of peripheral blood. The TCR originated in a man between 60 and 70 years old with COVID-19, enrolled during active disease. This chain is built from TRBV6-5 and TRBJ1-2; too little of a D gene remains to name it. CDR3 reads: CASSYSEGYGYTF. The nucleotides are TGTGCCAGCAGTTATAGCGAGGGCTATGGCTACACCTTC.